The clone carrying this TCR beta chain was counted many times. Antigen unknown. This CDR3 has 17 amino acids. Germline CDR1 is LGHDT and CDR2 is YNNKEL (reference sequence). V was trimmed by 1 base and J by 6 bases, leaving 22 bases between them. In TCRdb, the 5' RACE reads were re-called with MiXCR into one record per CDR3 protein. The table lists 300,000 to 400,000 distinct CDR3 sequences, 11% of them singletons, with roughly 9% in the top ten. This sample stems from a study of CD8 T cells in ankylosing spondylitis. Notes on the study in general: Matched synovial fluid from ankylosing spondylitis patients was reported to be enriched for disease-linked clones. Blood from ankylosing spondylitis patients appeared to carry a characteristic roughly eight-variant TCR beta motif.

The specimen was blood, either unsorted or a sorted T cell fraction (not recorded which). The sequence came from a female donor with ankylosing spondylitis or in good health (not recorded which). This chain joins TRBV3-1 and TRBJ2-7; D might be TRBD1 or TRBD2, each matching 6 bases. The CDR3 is CASSQASFAGTTIEQYF. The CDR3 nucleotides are TGTGCCAGCAGCCAAGCCTCCTTCGCGGGGACAACTATCGAGCAGTACTTC.